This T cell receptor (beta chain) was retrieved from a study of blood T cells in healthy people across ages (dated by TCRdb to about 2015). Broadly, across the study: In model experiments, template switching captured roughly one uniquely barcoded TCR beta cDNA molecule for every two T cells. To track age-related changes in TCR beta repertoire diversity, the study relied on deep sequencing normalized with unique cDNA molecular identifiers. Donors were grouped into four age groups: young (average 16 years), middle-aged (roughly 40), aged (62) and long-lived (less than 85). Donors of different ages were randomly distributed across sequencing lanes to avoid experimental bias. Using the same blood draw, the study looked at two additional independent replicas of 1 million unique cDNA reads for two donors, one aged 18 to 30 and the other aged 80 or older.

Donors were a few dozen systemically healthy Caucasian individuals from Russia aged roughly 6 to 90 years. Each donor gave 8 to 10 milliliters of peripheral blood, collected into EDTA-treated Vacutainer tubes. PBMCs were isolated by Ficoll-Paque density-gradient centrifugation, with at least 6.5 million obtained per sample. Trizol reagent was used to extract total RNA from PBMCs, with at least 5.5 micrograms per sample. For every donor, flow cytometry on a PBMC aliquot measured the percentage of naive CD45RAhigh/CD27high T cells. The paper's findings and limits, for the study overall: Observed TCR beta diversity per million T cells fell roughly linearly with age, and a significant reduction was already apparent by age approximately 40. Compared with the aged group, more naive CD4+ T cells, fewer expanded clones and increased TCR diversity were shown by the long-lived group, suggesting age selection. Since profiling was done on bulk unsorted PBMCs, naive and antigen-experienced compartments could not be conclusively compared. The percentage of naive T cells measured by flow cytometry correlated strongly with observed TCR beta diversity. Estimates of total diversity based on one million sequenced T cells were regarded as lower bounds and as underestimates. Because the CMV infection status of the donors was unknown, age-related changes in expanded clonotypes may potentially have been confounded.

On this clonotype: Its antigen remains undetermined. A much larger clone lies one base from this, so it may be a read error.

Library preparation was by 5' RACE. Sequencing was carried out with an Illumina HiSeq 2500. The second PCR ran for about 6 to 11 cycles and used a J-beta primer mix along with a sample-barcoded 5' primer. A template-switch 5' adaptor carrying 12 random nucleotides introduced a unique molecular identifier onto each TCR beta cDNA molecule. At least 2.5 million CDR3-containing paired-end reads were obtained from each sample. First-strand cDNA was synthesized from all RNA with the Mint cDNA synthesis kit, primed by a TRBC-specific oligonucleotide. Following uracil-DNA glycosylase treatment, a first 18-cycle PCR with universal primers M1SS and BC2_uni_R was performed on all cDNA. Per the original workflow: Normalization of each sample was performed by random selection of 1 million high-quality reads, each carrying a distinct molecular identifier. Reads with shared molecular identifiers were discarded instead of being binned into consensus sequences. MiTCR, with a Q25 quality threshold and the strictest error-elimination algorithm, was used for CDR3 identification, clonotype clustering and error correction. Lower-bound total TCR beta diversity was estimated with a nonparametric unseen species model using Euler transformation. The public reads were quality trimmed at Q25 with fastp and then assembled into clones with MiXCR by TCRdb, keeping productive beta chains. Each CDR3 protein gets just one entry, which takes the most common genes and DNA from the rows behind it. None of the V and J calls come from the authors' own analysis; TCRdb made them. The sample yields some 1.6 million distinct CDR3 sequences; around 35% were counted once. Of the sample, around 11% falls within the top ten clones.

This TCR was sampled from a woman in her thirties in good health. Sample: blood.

The nucleotide sequence reads TGTGCCAGCAGTCCCAGACTAGCGGGAGGTACAGATACGCGGTATTTT. Translated, it gives CASSPRLAGGTDTRYF. The V and J segments used are TRBV27 and TRBJ2-3; 13 central nucleotides agree with TRBD2. In the germline V gene (reference sequence), CDR1 corresponds to MNHEY and CDR2 to SMNVEV. The CDR3 covers 16 residues, taking in both the cysteine and the phenylalanine. The read is trimmed to its CDR3 DNA, 48 bases read in frame from base 1.